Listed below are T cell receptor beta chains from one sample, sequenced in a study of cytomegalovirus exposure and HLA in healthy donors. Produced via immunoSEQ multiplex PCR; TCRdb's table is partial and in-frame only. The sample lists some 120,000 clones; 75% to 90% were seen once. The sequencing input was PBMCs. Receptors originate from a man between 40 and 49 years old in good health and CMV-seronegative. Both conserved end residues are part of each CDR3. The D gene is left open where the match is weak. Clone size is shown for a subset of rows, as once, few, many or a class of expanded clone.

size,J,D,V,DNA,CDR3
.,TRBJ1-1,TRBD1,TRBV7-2,TGTGCCAGCAGAACCGACAGGGAGGACCCTGAAGCTTTCTTT,CASRTDREDPEAFF
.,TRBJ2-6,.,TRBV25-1,TGTGCCAGCAGTGTTGGACAGCGCTCTGGGGCCAACGGCCTGACTTTC,CASSVGQRSGANGLTF
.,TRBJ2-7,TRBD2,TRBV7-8,TGTGCCAGCAGCTTAGCCTTGTCTAGCGGGGCGCAGTACTTC,CASSLALSSGAQYF
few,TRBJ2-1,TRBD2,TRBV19,TGTGCCAGTAGCGGGACTAGCCCCAATGAGCAGTTCTTC,CASSGTSPNEQFF
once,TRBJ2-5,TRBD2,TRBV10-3,TGTGCCATCAGTGAGAGGGCTAGCGGGGGCCAAGAGACCCAGTACTTC,CAISERASGGQETQYF
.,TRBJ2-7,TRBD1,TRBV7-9,TGTTCCAGCAGCTCTCCGGGACAGCACTACGAGCAGTACTTC,CSSSSPGQHYEQYF
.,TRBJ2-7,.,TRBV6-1,TGTGCCAGCAGTGATACTTTAGCGGAGTCCTCCGAGCAGTACTTC,CASSDTLAESSEQYF
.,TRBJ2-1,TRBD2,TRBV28,TGTGCCAGCAGTGGCGCGGGACTAGCGGGAGGACCCTACAATGAGCAGTTCTTC,CASSGAGLAGGPYNEQFF
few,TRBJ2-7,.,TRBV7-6,TGTGCCAGCAGCTTAATCGCACTAGGGATCTACGAGCAGTACTTC,CASSLIALGIYEQYF
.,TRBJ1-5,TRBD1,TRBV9,TGTGCCAGCAGCGTAGGGGACAGGGGTAATCAGCCCCAGCATTTT,CASSVGDRGNQPQHF
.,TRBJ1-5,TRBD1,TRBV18,TGTGCCAGCTCACCATCCCCGGGACAGCTTGATCAGCCCCAGCATTTT,CASSPSPGQLDQPQHF
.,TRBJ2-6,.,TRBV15,TGTGCCACCAGCAGAGATCGGGCTGGGGCCAACGGCCTGACTTTC,CATSRDRAGANGLTF
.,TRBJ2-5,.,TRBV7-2,TGTGCCAGCAGCTTAGCGCGGGCGACCCAGTACTTC,CASSLARATQYF